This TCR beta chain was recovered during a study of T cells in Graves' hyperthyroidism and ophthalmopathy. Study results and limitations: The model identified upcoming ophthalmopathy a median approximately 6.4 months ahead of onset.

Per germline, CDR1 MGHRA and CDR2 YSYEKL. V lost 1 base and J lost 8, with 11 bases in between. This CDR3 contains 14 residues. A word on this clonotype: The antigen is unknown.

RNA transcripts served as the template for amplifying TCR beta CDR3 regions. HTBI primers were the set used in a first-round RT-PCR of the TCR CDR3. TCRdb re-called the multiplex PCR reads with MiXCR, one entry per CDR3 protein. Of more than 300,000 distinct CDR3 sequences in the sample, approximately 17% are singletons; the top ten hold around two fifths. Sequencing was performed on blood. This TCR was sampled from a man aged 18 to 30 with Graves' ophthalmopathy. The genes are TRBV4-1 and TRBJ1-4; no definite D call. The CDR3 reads CASSQGWPEEKLFF. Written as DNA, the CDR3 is TGCGCCAGCAGCCAAGGGTGGCCTGAGGAAAAACTGTTTTTT.